The sequence of this T cell receptor beta chain was determined in a study of blood T cell repertoires in COVID-19 (dated by TCRdb to 2020 to 2021). Background for the entire study: Samples covering the acute and convalescent phases of COVID-19 were provided by collaborators in the United States, Italy and Spain. The material from the prospective study consisted of cDNA or gDNA derived from T cells, B-cell-depleted T cells, or PBMCs. Subjects who had been exposed to COVID-19, were actively infected with it, or had recovered from it provided the deeply sampled blood TCRbeta repertoires that made up the dataset. The repertoires were released in a freely available public database intended as a resource for research on the immune response to SARS-CoV-2. Samples came from the ongoing ImmuneRACE study (first 160 participants) plus 1,254 subjects from 6 global collaborators. The sample metadata nearly always contained a de-identified subject ID, COVID-19 status, age in years and sex. Where available, HLA class I and class II types were taken from metadata supplied by the sample provider and were not determined by assay-based typing.

Note on this clone: Its target antigen remains unknown. Base qualities are not recorded, but no much larger clone differs from it by a single base.

TCRbeta CDR3 regions were amplified from genomic DNA by means of the immunoSEQ Assay, a bias-controlled multiplex PCR. As for the original processing: The number of nucleated cells in each sample was estimated by amplification of reference gene primers within the assay. To quantify the absolute abundance of each unique TCRbeta CDR3 rearrangement, sequence reads were collapsed and filtered. Productive Simpson clonality was computed per sample as the square root of Simpson's diversity index over productive rearrangements. In its TCRdb copy, this immuneACCESS table keeps in-frame sequences only and misses some clones. Where compared with another copy, unresolved V genes explain less than half of these, and the others have no known cause. That table supplies the V and J calls and clone size; D and trimming were determined from the DNA. In all, the sample holds over 200,000 clones, and 75% to 90% of those were seen once. The ten top clones hold around 2% of the sample.

Results the study describes overall, beyond this receptor: The amount of clinical and demographic metadata varied by source and participant and was provided uncurated.

Reading from cysteine to phenylalanine, the CDR3 counts 12 amino acids. CDR3 DNA is the only sequence kept; it has 36 bases, read in frame from the first base. V and J are truncated by 3 bases and 3 bases respectively, leaving an intervening sequence of 3 bases. The germline V gene yields SGHTA for CDR1 and FQGNSA for CDR2. Participants in the prospective study were enrolled through a virtual design, were aged roughly 18 to 100 years, and lived in 24 United States geographic areas. In the prospective study, cohorts were assigned on the basis of participant-reported clinical history obtained from a screening survey and a study questionnaire. ImmuneRACE Cohort 3 recovered participants were defined by two consecutive negative NP/OP PCR tests, healthcare professional clearance, or symptom resolution. Mobile phlebotomists in the prospective study collected whole blood, serum and a nasopharyngeal or oropharyngeal swab from every participant. Over a roughly 2-month period, participants in the prospective study had the option of providing additional blood draws and questionnaires. Prospective study blood samples were shipped either frozen or at room temperature before DNA extraction.

The material sequenced was PBMCs or T cells enriched from blood (not recorded which). The TCR sequence derives from a woman between 45 and 60 years old who had recovered from COVID-19. The chain joins TRBV7-2 to TRBJ2-1, with the D gene too uncertain to name. The nucleotide sequence is TGTGCCAGCAGCTTCAGCTACAATGAGCAGTTCTTC. This gives the protein CASSFSYNEQFF.